Sequencing of this TCR beta chain was carried out in a study of OX40 agonist ivuxolimab in advanced cancers. Overall study context: Patients were under 90% male with ages roughly 20 to 90, mean about 54. Enrollees could have had prior anti-PD-1, anti-PD-L1 or anti-CTLA-4 therapy, which about 40% had received.

The repertoire was sequenced with immunoSEQ multiplex PCR; TCRdb's copy has only in-frame clones and lacks some. The sample records more than 65,000 clones, around 84% being singletons. Concerning this clone itself: Its matching antigen is unknown.

The study's findings and limits: Clones of CD4+ and CD8+ blood T cells grew by week 6 at doses of 0.1 to 3.0 mg/kg.

The sequence came from an adult with an advanced solid tumor such as melanoma, head and neck, liver or kidney cancer. The sequences come from CD4+ or CD8+ T cells sorted from blood, collected in a trial of the OX40 agonist ivuxolimab.

The CDR3 coding sequence is TGTGCCAGCAGCCTTGGACTAGCGGGAGGGCAGGGGGAGCAGTACTTC. Translation gives CASSLGLAGGQGEQYF. V usage is TRBV7-2 and J usage is TRBJ2-7; 15 bases are a match to TRBD2. V lost 5 bases and J lost 7; bases outside the gene matches: 9. This CDR3 contains 16 residues. Germline V gives CDR1 SGHTA, CDR2 FQGNSA. The whole variable domain, remainder taken from reference TRBV7-2 and TRBJ2-7, is GAGVSQSPSNKVTEKGKDVELRCDPISGHTALYWYRQSLGQGLEFLIYFQGNSAPDKSGLPSDRFSAERTGGSVSTLTIQRTQQEDSAVYLCASSLGLAGGQGEQYFGPGTRLTVT.